This T cell receptor beta chain was captured in a study of shared clonotypes between healthy human individuals. Study-wide findings and caveats: The sharing of approximately 4.6% of naive CD4 clonotypes was seen across a few donors.

The sorted-subset replicate PCRs were given around 200 ng DNA, which is approximately 30,000 T cell genomes. TCRdb's table, derived via immunoSEQ multiplex PCR, lists solely in-frame clones and lacks some. The data hold over 2 million clones, with less than 95% observed a single time. There were only Caucasian adults among the donors, and all lived in Nashville, Tennessee. Naive CD4+ cells were CD45RA-selected; the remaining cells were memory. On this clone itself: Its antigen is unknown.

Sequenced sample: naive CD4+ T cells from PBMCs. Regarding subset: CD45RA+ positively selected. The clonotype was recovered from a man between 18 and 35 years old in good health. Some clones in this sample may be carry-over from other donors' samples.

DNA for the CDR3: TGTGCCACCCGAAAGGGAACAGATACGCAGTATTTT. Its translation: CATRKGTDTQYF. The chain has TRBV28 and TRBJ2-3; D is unresolved. V gave up 10 bases and J gave up 3 bases, with 11 bases separating them. The germline gives CDR1 MDHEN, CDR2 SYDVKM. The CDR3 length is 12 residues.